One sample yielded the 14 T cell receptor beta chains listed below, sequenced in a study of identical twins. TCRdb analysed the 5' RACE reads with MiXCR anew, one entry per CDR3 protein. In the table there are a few hundred thousand distinct CDR3 sequences, 9.5% of which are singletons. The same sample was also used in a study of yellow fever vaccine responses in identical twins.

The sequenced sample was CD8+ T cells sorted from blood. The source of these receptors is a young woman in good health.

In its sample, this clonotype was seen many times. CDR3 nucleotides: TGCAGCGTTGGGGTACCCGGCTACGAGCAGTACTTC. Amino acids: CSVGVPGYEQYF. V is TRBV29-1 and J is TRBJ2-7; the D is unclear. Germline V CDR1 and CDR2: SQVTM, ANQGSEA. V shed 4 bases and J shed 3 bases, with 10 bases lying between them. The CDR3 contains 12 residues.

J is TRBJ2-3 and V is TRBV6-2 or TRBV6-3, with 13 bases aligning to TRBD2. The ends lost 6 bases at V and 5 bases at J; junction bases unmatched: 20. The CDR3 sequence is 20 residues long. Germline V lookup: CDR1 MNHEY, CDR2 SVGEGT. CDR3 loop: CASRRGLEPGLAGKGDTQYF. In DNA, the CDR3 is TGTGCCAGCAGACGGGGTCTAGAACCGGGACTAGCGGGAAAGGGAGATACGCAGTATTTT.

This clonotype was detected ten times or more. The gene calls are TRBV11-2 and TRBJ2-7; 8 nucleotides match TRBD1. CDR3 length equals 16 residues. J lost 1 base, V lost 7 bases, and 12 bases had no gene match. CDR1 is SGHAT and CDR2 is FQNNGV in the germline V gene. CDR3 region: CASNPGQEISSYEQYF. CDR3 coding DNA: TGTGCCAGCAATCCGGGACAGGAGATTTCGTCCTACGAGCAGTACTTC.

There are many counts of this clonotype. This chain uses TRBV4-3 with TRBJ2-3; 10 bases agree with TRBD1. The germline CDR1 and CDR2 sequences are LGHNA and YSLEER. With V trimmed by 2 bases and J by 6 bases, 2 bases remained unmatched. The CDR3 consists of 14 residues. CDR3 bases: TGCGCCAGCAGCCAACGGACAGGGGGGGATACGCAGTATTTT. Protein sequence: CASSQRTGGDTQYF.

This clonotype occurred a few times. The chain joins TRBV4-1 to TRBJ2-2, with TRBD2 matching 9 bases. CDR1 MGHRA and CDR2 YSYEKL come from the germline V gene. J gave up 5 bases and V 0 bases, and 7 bases lay outside the gene matches. CDR3 length: 17 amino acids. The CDR3 sequence is CASSQDGGRAGTGELFF. CDR3 nucleotide sequence: TGCGCCAGCAGCCAAGATGGCGGGAGGGCGGGGACCGGGGAGCTGTTTTTT.

V is TRBV27 and J is TRBJ2-3, with no clear D. Trimming cost V 6 bases and J 6 bases, with 13 bases left between them. CDR1 and CDR2 (germline): MNHEY, SMNVEV (reference sequence). The CDR3 spans 13 residues. The CDR3: CASSPLEWDTQYF. In DNA form, the CDR3 reads TGTGCCAGCAGCCCCCTGGAATGGGATACGCAGTATTTT.

This clonotype was recorded at least ten times. The chain combines TRBV5-5 with TRBJ2-7; D remains unclear. The CDR3 contains 12 residues. V was clipped by 4 bases and J by 1 base, with 6 bases between them. Germline lookup yields CDR1 SGHKS and CDR2 YYEKEE (reference sequence). The CDR3 spells CASSTGSYEQYF. Here the CDR3 DNA reads TGTGCCAGCAGCACTGGGTCCTACGAGCAGTACTTC.

This clonotype was seen at least ten times. The CDR3: CASSQPLGQNYGYTF. CDR3 nucleotides: TGTGCCAGCAGCCAACCACTGGGACAGAACTATGGCTACACCTTC. The V gene is TRBV3-1, the J gene TRBJ1-2; 7 bases are shared with TRBD1. The length of the CDR3 is 15 residues. V dropped 2 bases and J dropped 2; count of bases not matched to a gene: 5. Germline CDR1 reads LGHDT; CDR2 reads YNNKEL (reference sequence).

This clonotype was picked up many times. The V call is TRBV9, the J call TRBJ2-7; a weak D match, TRBD2 (6 bases). This CDR3 contains 13 residues. The V gene lost 0 bases and the J gene lost 3 bases, with 7 bases spanning the gap. Germline-derived CDR1 and CDR2 are SGDLS and YYNGEE. The CDR3 protein is CASSVAGSYEQYF. The DNA of the CDR3 is TGTGCCAGCAGCGTAGCCGGGAGCTACGAGCAGTACTTC.

Turning to this clonotype: This likely comes from a read error, as the CDR3 has no conserved phenylalanine or tryptophan at its end. The chain combines TRBV28 with TRBJ2-7; D gene unclear. The germline V and J ends were trimmed by 7 bases and 4 bases, with 11 bases remaining between them. There are 12 residues in the CDR3. Germline V gene lookup returns CDR1 MDHEN and CDR2 SYDVKM. The DNA of the CDR3 is TGTGCCAGCAATCATCCCTCTTACGAGCAGTACCTC. Encoded protein: CASNHPSYEQYL.

This sequence joins TRBV7-9 and TRBJ2-5, with 9 positions matching TRBD1. Looked up from germline, CDR1 is SEHNR and CDR2 is FQNEAQ (reference sequence). This CDR3 comprises 15 residues. J gave up 2 bases and V 5 bases, and 6 bases lay outside the gene matches. CDR3 nucleotide sequence: TGTGCCAGCAGCCCGGACAGGGGATGGCAAGAGACCCAGTACTTC. Translated, it gives CASSPDRGWQETQYF.

The table lists this clonotype with many counts. This rearrangement joins TRBV7-9 to TRBJ2-2; D might be TRBD1 (6 bases). This CDR3 is 15 amino acids long. Germline CDR1 SEHNR, CDR2 FQNEAQ (reference sequence). Trimming took 5 bases from V and 2 from J, leaving 12 bases between them. The CDR3 DNA reads TGTGCCAGCAGCCCGGGACACTTAAACACCGGGGAGCTGTTTTTT. Translated, it gives CASSPGHLNTGELFF.

This clonotype was found a few times. The chain joins TRBV7-9 to TRBJ2-7; D perhaps matches TRBD1 (5 bases). Germline V CDR1 and CDR2: SEHNR, FQNEAQ (reference sequence). The CDR3 loop spans 13 amino acids. V shed 5 bases and J shed 4 bases, with 12 bases lying between them. In nucleotides, the CDR3 is TGTGCCAGCAGCCTGGCAGGGCTATACGAGCAGTACTTC. It codes for CASSLAGLYEQYF.

J is TRBJ2-7 and V is TRBV28, with unresolved D. This CDR3 region has 11 residues. Germline V gene data show CDR1 as MDHEN and CDR2 as SYDVKM. Trimming left V 10 bases short and J 5 bases short, with 12 bases between. CDR3 region: CATLVGHEQYF. DNA for the CDR3: TGTGCCACCCTAGTCGGCCACGAGCAGTACTTC. The full variable domain, rest sourced from reference TRBV28 and TRBJ2-7, is DVKVTQSSRYLVKRTGEKVFLECVQDMDHENMFWYRQDPGLGLRLIYFSYDVKMKEKGDIPEGYSVSREKKERFSLILESASTNQTSMYLCATLVGHEQYFGPGTRLTVT.